One sample yielded the 18 T cell receptor beta chains listed below, sequenced in a study of T-cell reconstitution after alpha-beta-depleted transplantation in children. Unique molecular identifiers were incorporated into the prepared TCRbeta library. TCRdb ran MiXCR on the PCR reads and lists one entry per CDR3 protein. The sample shows 440,000 or so distinct CDR3 sequences, about 11% of them seen only once. The starting material was PBMCs from the stem cell graft donor, obtained from the stem cell graft. The receptors come from a human donor who donated a stem cell graft to a child with acute myeloid leukemia.

This clonotype was seen a few times. The rearrangement links TRBV7-9 to TRBJ2-7; D is possibly TRBD2 (5 bases). The CDR3 runs 13 residues. V was cut by 4 bases and J by 4 bases, with 11 bases left in between. Per germline, CDR1 SEHNR and CDR2 FQNEAQ (reference sequence). Here the CDR3 DNA reads TGTGCCAGCAGCTCACGTACGGGGTACGAGCAGTACTTC. This codes for CASSSRTGYEQYF.

This clonotype was seen many times. The rearrangement joins TRBV29-1 to TRBJ1-2; D might be TRBD1 (6 bases). Trimming removed 5 bases at V and 1 base at J, with 11 bases between. In germline, CDR1 is SQVTM, CDR2 ANQGSEA. This CDR3 has 13 residues. CDR3 protein: CSVHRDVNYGYTF. CDR3 nucleotides: TGCAGCGTTCACAGGGACGTTAACTATGGCTACACCTTC.

The chain uses TRBV19 and TRBJ2-4, with D possibly called TRBD1 or TRBD2 (5 bases each). V lost 4 bases, J lost 6 bases, and 10 bases lay in between. CDR1 and CDR2 (germline): LNHDA, SQIVND (reference sequence). The CDR3 has 13 amino acids. CDR3: CASSRDGTNIQYF. The CDR3, as DNA: TGTGCCAGTAGTAGGGACGGTACAAACATTCAGTACTTC.

V usage is TRBV4-3 and J usage is TRBJ1-1; D possibly corresponds to TRBD1 (6 bases). The CDR3 consists of 15 residues. Trimming removed 1 base from V and 3 bases from J, with 12 bases in between. Germline V gives CDR1 LGHNA, CDR2 YSLEER. CDR3: CASSQGKGGDTEAFF. CDR3 in DNA: TGCGCCAGCAGCCAAGGAAAGGGGGGGGACACTGAAGCTTTCTTT.

The table lists this clonotype with a few counts. The CDR3 reads CACGRVHTGELFF. For the CDR3, the DNA is TGTGCCTGTGGGAGGGTTCACACCGGGGAGCTGTTTTTT. V gene TRBV7-2 combines with J gene TRBJ2-2, with 7 bases identical to TRBD2. The CDR3 contains 13 residues. The trim removed 11 bases at V and 3 bases at J, leaving 6 bases unmatched. Germline CDR1 is SGHTA and CDR2 is FQGNSA. The full variable domain, its missing parts supplied by reference TRBV7-2 and TRBJ2-2, is GAGVSQSPSNKVTEKGKDVELRCDPISGHTALYWYRQSLGQGLEFLIYFQGNSAPDKSGLPSDRFSAERTGGSVSTLTIQRTQQEDSAVYLCACGRVHTGELFFGEGSRLTVL.

V usage is TRBV29-1 and J usage is TRBJ2-1, with 9 bases fitting TRBD2. CDR1 and CDR2 (germline): SQVTM, ANQGSEA. Germline trimming cut 3 bases from V and 6 bases from J; bases unmatched to any gene: 6. The CDR3 has 14 amino acids. As DNA, the CDR3 is TGCAGCGTTGAGGTAGCGGGAGTGGGCAATGAGCAGTTCTTC. Translated: CSVEVAGVGNEQFF.

This clonotype has a handful of counts. The V call is TRBV25-1, the J call TRBJ2-5, with 7 bases lining up with TRBD1. Per germline, CDR1 MGHDK and CDR2 SYGVNS. This CDR3 has 15 amino acids. The ends lost 3 bases at V and 1 base at J; junction bases unmatched: 5. The CDR3 sequence: CASSDLNRGQETQYF. The DNA of the CDR3 is TGTGCCAGCAGTGACCTTAACAGGGGCCAAGAGACCCAGTACTTC.

The CDR3 reads CASRTVGAGANVLTF. CDR3 nucleotides: TGTGCCAGCAGGACGGTGGGTGCTGGGGCCAACGTCCTGACTTTC. The chain combines TRBV12-3 or TRBV12-4 with TRBJ2-6, with D unclear. This CDR3 comprises 15 residues. V was clipped by 6 bases and J by 2 bases, with 11 bases between them.

The table lists this clonotype with a few counts. The chain has TRBV6-1 and TRBJ1-6, with D uncertain. The CDR3 runs to 14 residues. Germline loops: CDR1 MNHNS, CDR2 SASEGT. V lost 6 bases and J 0 bases, leaving 6 bases between the germline ends. CDR3 coding DNA: TGTGCCAGCAGGGAGACCTCCTATAATTCACCCCTCCACTTT. It translates to CASRETSYNSPLHF.

This clonotype was picked up many times. The chain employs TRBV5-1 and TRBJ2-2, with 8 bases lining up with TRBD2. The V gene's germline CDR1 is SGHRS and CDR2 YFSETQ. V dropped 4 bases and J dropped 5; count of bases not matched to a gene: 10. This CDR3 is 16 amino acids long. The CDR3 nucleotides read TGCGCCAGCAGCGCCCTCGAGATAGCGGGAACCGGGGAGCTGTTTTTT. It translates to CASSALEIAGTGELFF. Full variable domain (outside the CDR3, taken from reference TRBV5-1 and TRBJ2-2): KAGVTQTPRYLIKTRGQQVTLSCSPISGHRSVSWYQQTPGQGLQFLFEYFSETQRNKGNFPGRFSGRQFSNSRSEMNVSTLELGDSALYLCASSALEIAGTGELFFGEGSRLTVL.

The CDR3 nucleotides read TGCAGTGCTCCTTATGTGGAGGGCGACTATGGCTACACCTTC. Translation: CSAPYVEGDYGYTF. The chain combines TRBV20-1 with TRBJ1-2; unclear D gene. Trimming pared 5 bases from V and 3 bases from J, leaving 16 bases between. CDR1 DFQATT and CDR2 SNEGSKA come from the germline V gene (reference sequence). This CDR3 region has 14 residues.

This clonotype has a handful of counts. The V and J genes are TRBV20-1 and TRBJ1-2; D gene uncertain. This CDR3 spans 14 amino acids. Germline V gene data show CDR1 as DFQATT and CDR2 as SNEGSKA (reference sequence). V dropped 5 bases and J dropped 3 bases, with 16 bases sitting between them. The CDR3 sequence is CSAPARPPDYGYTF. As DNA, the CDR3 is TGCAGTGCTCCTGCAAGGCCCCCTGACTATGGCTACACCTTC.

In its sample, this clonotype was seen a few times. The rearrangement uses TRBV5-1 and TRBJ1-2, with D unclear. The CDR3 spans 13 residues. Trimming removed 0 bases from V and 8 bases from J, with 11 bases in between. The germline V gene has CDR1 SGHRS and CDR2 YFSETQ. Here the CDR3 DNA reads TGCGCCAGCAGCTTGGCCGCGGGGTCCGGCTACACCTTC. It codes for CASSLAAGSGYTF. Together with reference TRBV5-1 and TRBJ1-2, the CDR3 gives the full variable domain: KAGVTQTPRYLIKTRGQQVTLSCSPISGHRSVSWYQQTPGQGLQFLFEYFSETQRNKGNFPGRFSGRQFSNSRSEMNVSTLELGDSALYLCASSLAAGSGYTFGSGTRLTVV.

The genes are TRBV4-1 and TRBJ2-1, with D possibly TRBD1 on 6 matching bases. Germline V gives CDR1 MGHRA, CDR2 YSYEKL. This CDR3 is built from 16 residues. Deletions cut 0 bases from V and 10 bases from J, with 19 bases between. DNA for the CDR3: TGCGCCAGCAGCCAAGATATCCGGGACACTCTTAGGGAGCAGTTCTTC. Protein: CASSQDIRDTLREQFF.

This clonotype was observed a few times. This chain uses TRBV12-3 or TRBV12-4 with TRBJ2-5, with D tentatively TRBD1 (6 bases). The V gene lost 11 bases and the J gene lost 2 bases, with 12 bases spanning the gap. This CDR3 spans 12 amino acids. This CDR3 reads CASGQIQETQYF. CDR3 nucleotides: TGTGCCTCCGGACAGATTCAAGAGACCCAGTACTTC.

V and J are TRBV7-9 and TRBJ1-1, with no clear D. This CDR3 has 12 amino acids. Deletions cut 8 bases from V and 0 bases from J, with 7 bases between. Germline CDR1 and CDR2: SEHNR and FQNEAQ (reference sequence). CDR3 sequence reads: CASRAMNTEAFF. CDR3 coding DNA: TGTGCCAGCCGGGCTATGAACACTGAAGCTTTCTTT. Based on the CDR3 plus reference TRBV7-9 and TRBJ1-1, the full variable domain is DTGVSQNPRHKITKRGQNVTFRCDPISEHNRLYWYRQTLGQGPEFLTYFQNEAQLEKSRLLSDRFSAERPKGSFSTLEIQRTEQGDSAMYLCASRAMNTEAFFGQGTRLTVV.

Many counts were recorded for this clonotype. The chain has TRBV5-1 and TRBJ2-7; 9 bases align to TRBD1. J gave up 5 bases and V 4 bases, and 10 bases lay outside the gene matches. The CDR3 has 15 residues. Germline V gene lookup returns CDR1 SGHRS and CDR2 YFSETQ. The CDR3 loop reads CASSLGTGNVHEQYV. The CDR3 region has the DNA TGCGCCAGCAGCCTAGGGACAGGGAATGTCCACGAGCAGTACGTC.

This clonotype appeared a few times. The rearrangement joins TRBV29-1 to TRBJ1-2; D is perhaps TRBD1 (5 bases). Trimming took off 1 base at V and 8 bases at J, with 14 bases between the two ends. Germline V lookup: CDR1 SQVTM, CDR2 ANQGSEA. The CDR3 extends over 13 amino acids. CDR3 sequence (DNA): TGCAGCGTTGAAGTAGGGGTCGGCGGAGGCTACACCTTC. Amino acid sequence: CSVEVGVGGGYTF.